The 16 T cell receptor beta chains reported below all come from one sample, sequenced in a study of human T cells and chemical hapten exposure. Indicated time point: patch test 1, 2 weeks after DPC sensitization. The treatment is: therapeutic diphenylcyclopropenone sensitization with weekly scalp DPC. TCRdb reprocessed the RACE reads with MiXCR, giving one entry per CDR3 protein. The repertoire holds approximately 340,000 distinct CDR3 sequences, with 5.5% to 8% as singletons. The input for sequencing was whole blood, taken in connection with sensitization to the hapten diphenylcyclopropenone (DPC). The receptors here all came from a woman in her late teens or twenties with alopecia areata. Some clones in this sample may be carry-over from other donors' samples.

V usage is TRBV1 and J usage is TRBJ1-5; the DNA was not compared with TRBD1, the D call given in the table. TRBV1 represents a pseudogene. The CDR3 has 16 residues. CDR3 bases: TGCACCAGCAGCCAAGGACAGGGGACCAGGGGACAGCCCCAGCATTTT. It codes for CTSSQGQGTRGQPQHF.

A few counts support this clonotype. The chain has TRBV4-1 and TRBJ2-5, with D possibly TRBD2 on 6 matching bases. CDR3 length: 16 residues. V gave up 0 bases and J gave up 3 bases, with 14 bases separating them. Per the germline V gene, CDR1 is MGHRA and CDR2 is YSYEKL. CDR3 protein: CASSQDRRGSEETQYF. CDR3 in DNA: TGCGCCAGCAGCCAAGATCGGCGGGGTTCCGAAGAGACCCAGTACTTC.

V is TRBV4-1 and J is TRBJ2-7; 10 bases agree with TRBD2. V was clipped by 3 bases and J by 2 bases; unmatched bases: 4. Germline V gene lookup returns CDR1 MGHRA and CDR2 YSYEKL. This CDR3 is 15 amino acids long. The CDR3 region has the DNA TGCGCCAGCAGCCAGACTAGCGGGCCCACCTACGAGCAGTACTTC. Protein product: CASSQTSGPTYEQYF.

In nucleotides, the CDR3 is TGTGCCAGCAGTTCTCCGGGACAGGGTCGAGCCGGGGAGCTGTTTTTT. This codes for CASSSPGQGRAGELFF. The chain combines TRBV2 with TRBJ2-2, with 9 bases lining up with TRBD1. Germline-derived CDR1 and CDR2 are SNHLY and FYNNEI. V shed 5 bases and J 6 bases; nucleotides not matched to a gene: 10. CDR3 length equals 16 residues.

This clonotype was counted many times. The chain joins TRBV29-1 to TRBJ2-3, with TRBD1 matching 9 bases. Per the germline V gene, CDR1 is SQVTM and CDR2 is ANQGSEA. V trimming: 6 bases; J trimming: 0 bases; junction bases outside the gene matches: 4. This CDR3 region has 14 residues. The CDR3 nucleotides are TGCAGCGTGGGGGACAGGGCCAGCACAGATACGCAGTATTTT. It yields the protein CSVGDRASTDTQYF.

This clonotype was counted only a few times. V usage is TRBV18 and J usage is TRBJ1-5; D perhaps matches TRBD1 (6 bases). V was pared by 2 bases and J by 4 bases, with 12 bases between. The length of the CDR3 is 15 residues. The germline gives CDR1 KGHSH, CDR2 LQKENI. CDR3 region: CASSPTGTQNQPQHF. CDR3 sequence (DNA): TGTGCCAGCTCACCAACCGGGACACAAAATCAGCCCCAGCATTTT.

The rearrangement links TRBV6-5 to TRBJ2-4, with D tentatively TRBD2 (5 bases). Germline V gene sequence: CDR1 MNHEY, CDR2 SVGAGI. The CDR3 length is 13 residues. Trimming stripped 2 bases from V and 9 bases from J, with 11 bases between. The DNA for the CDR3 is TGTGCCAGCAGTTACCGGTCCGAGGGCATTCAGTACTTC. This sequence encodes CASSYRSEGIQYF.

This clonotype occurred a few times. The chain is built from TRBV7-3 and TRBJ2-1; 9 bases match TRBD2. Germline CDR1 reads SGHTA; CDR2 reads FQGTGA. Trimming removed 4 bases from V and 4 bases from J; junction bases left unmatched: 5. This CDR3 spans 15 amino acids. The CDR3 DNA is TGTGCCAGCAGCTCAGCGGGGGGCCATTACAATGAGCAGTTCTTC. Protein product: CASSSAGGHYNEQFF.

This clonotype was picked up a small number of times. V gene TRBV7-9 combines with J gene TRBJ2-5; 7 bases are shared with TRBD1. This CDR3 region has 15 residues. CDR1 SEHNR and CDR2 FQNEAQ come from the germline V gene (reference sequence). The ends lost 4 bases at V and 2 bases at J; junction bases unmatched: 7. In DNA form, the CDR3 reads TGTGCCAGCAGCTCATTGGACAGGAGGCAAGAGACCCAGTACTTC. Translated: CASSSLDRRQETQYF.

With regard to this clonotype: Germline and junction disagree at one end, which may indicate a read error. This rearrangement joins TRBV10-3 to TRBJ1-1; 8 nucleotides align to TRBD1. CDR1 ENHRY and CDR2 SYGVKD come from the germline V gene. This CDR3 has 14 amino acids. The CDR3 is CAIIPDRDGTDAFF. CDR3 DNA: TGTGCCATCATCCCGGACAGGGACGGGACTGATGCTTTCTTT.

The chain uses TRBV6-5 and TRBJ1-6, with D uncertain. The CDR3 has 13 amino acids. The germline gives CDR1 MNHEY, CDR2 SVGAGI. Trimming removed 3 bases from V and 14 bases from J, with 14 bases in between. CDR3 DNA: TGTGCCAGCAGTTATTACGGGTCGGAGACCCTCCACTTT. This gives the protein CASSYYGSETLHF.

This clonotype was counted only a few times. CDR3: CASSSPGQGATDTQYF. CDR3 bases: TGTGCCAGCAGTTCCCCGGGACAGGGGGCCACAGATACGCAGTATTTT. The V call is TRBV2, the J call TRBJ2-3, with 12 bases fitting TRBD1. V lost 5 bases, J lost 2 bases, and 5 bases stayed unmatched. CDR1 is SNHLY, CDR2 FYNNEI, per germline. The CDR3 spans 16 residues.

The chain recombines TRBV6-5 with TRBJ1-1; 8 bases map to TRBD1. This CDR3 contains 15 residues. Germline values: CDR1 MNHEY, CDR2 SVGAGI. The V and J ends lost 4 bases and 1 base, in that order; junction bases with no gene match: 5. CDR3 coding DNA: TGTGCCAGCAGTTCCCGGACAGGGTCGAACACTGAAGCTTTCTTT. Residues: CASSSRTGSNTEAFF.

This sequence joins TRBV14 and TRBJ2-7; tentative D call: TRBD1 (6 bases). The CDR3 covers 12 residues. Germline lookup yields CDR1 SGHDN and CDR2 FVKESK. V lost 1 base to trimming and J lost 12 bases, with 13 bases between them. CDR3 loop: CASSQGHRVWYF. The CDR3 DNA reads TGTGCCAGCAGCCAAGGCCACAGGGTGTGGTACTTC.

This rearrangement joins TRBV28 to TRBJ2-2; the match to TRBD1 covers 9 bases. Germline V lookup: CDR1 MDHEN, CDR2 SYDVKM. This CDR3 is built from 16 residues. The V and J ends lost 5 bases and 5 bases, in that order; junction bases with no gene match: 9. The CDR3 DNA is TGTGCCAGCAGTCCCTCGGACAGGGGTGAAACCGGGGAGCTGTTTTTT. This encodes CASSPSDRGETGELFF.

The chain joins TRBV5-6 to TRBJ2-7; D is possibly TRBD1 or TRBD2 (7 bases each). The CDR3 runs 15 residues. Trimming took off 2 bases at V and 6 bases at J, with 18 bases between the two ends. CDR1 and CDR2 from the germline V gene are SGHDT and YYEEEE. This chain's CDR3 is CASSLLPGQRGEQYF. The CDR3 DNA reads TGTGCCAGCAGCTTACTACCGGGACAGCGGGGCGAGCAGTACTTC.